The 18 T cell receptor beta chains in this list originate from one sample, sequenced in a study of blood T cell repertoires in COVID-19. TCRdb's copy holds only in-frame clones and misses some; the assay was immunoSEQ multiplex PCR. In the table there are around 280,000 clones, 88% of which are singletons. Sequenced material: peripheral blood. Receptor source: a woman aged 25 to 45 with COVID-19, enrolled during active disease.

V is TRBV28 and J is TRBJ1-3, with D tentatively TRBD1 (6 bases). Trimming left V 4 bases short and J 0 bases short, with 13 bases between. The CDR3 has 16 amino acids. The germline V gene encodes CDR1 MDHEN and CDR2 SYDVKM. The CDR3 nucleotides read TGTGCCAGCAGTTCCACGACACAGGGCTCTGGAAACACCATATATTTT. Residues: CASSSTTQGSGNTIYF.

This chain connects TRBV3-1 (or the pseudogene TRBV3-2) to TRBJ2-5; a weak D match, TRBD1 (5 bases). V lost 1 base to trimming and J lost 1 base, with 13 bases between them. The CDR3 loop spans 16 amino acids. Germline V gives CDR1 LGHDT, CDR2 YNNKEL (reference sequence). This CDR3 reads CASSQVVGASQETQYF. The CDR3 nucleotides are TGTGCCAGCAGCCAAGTGGTAGGGGCCTCCCAAGAGACCCAGTACTTC.

This clone was picked up one time. J is TRBJ2-1 and V is TRBV11-2; perhaps TRBD2 as D (5 bases). The CDR3 is 14 residues long. The ends were cut back, 3 bases at V and 4 bases at J, with 10 bases in the middle. Germline V lookup: CDR1 SGHAT, CDR2 FQNNGV. The CDR3 loop reads CASSLSSNYNEQFF. The CDR3 DNA follows: TGTGCCAGCAGCTTGTCTAGCAATTACAATGAGCAGTTCTTC.

This clone was found a few times. The V gene is TRBV7-8, the J gene TRBJ1-2; TRBD1 is a possible D gene (5 bases). From germline, CDR1 is SGHVS and CDR2 FQNEAQ. This CDR3 spans 14 amino acids. Trimming removed 1 base from V and 8 bases from J, with 14 bases in between. The CDR3 here is CASSLEIGTLGYTF. As DNA, the CDR3 is TGTGCCAGCAGCTTAGAGATCGGGACTCTGGGCTACACCTTC.

The chain couples TRBV4-3 to TRBJ2-7; a weak D match, TRBD1 (5 bases). The V gene lost 0 bases and the J gene lost 3 bases, with 12 bases spanning the gap. Germline-derived CDR1 and CDR2 are LGHNA and YSLEER. The CDR3 loop spans 15 amino acids. CDR3 sequence (DNA): TGCGCCAGCAGCCAAGATCCCAGGGTTGGCTACGAGCAGTACTTC. Protein: CASSQDPRVGYEQYF.

The chain has TRBV11-3 and TRBJ2-5, with a possible D match to TRBD1 (5 bases). The germline CDR1 and CDR2 sequences are SGHNT and YENEEA. The CDR3 covers 13 residues. Trimming left V 5 bases short and J 5 bases short, with 12 bases between. This CDR3 reads CASSPSKGETQYF. The CDR3 nucleotides read TGTGCCAGCAGCCCCTCGAAGGGGGAGACCCAGTACTTC.

The J gene is TRBJ1-4, the V gene TRBV18; 8 bases are a match to TRBD1. This CDR3 has 16 residues. CDR1 and CDR2 (germline): KGHSH, LQKENI. Losses at the gene ends were 5 bases for V and 8 bases for J; bases not matched to a gene: 13. Here the CDR3 reads CASSASDRGAGEKLFF. DNA for the CDR3: TGTGCCAGCTCAGCTTCCGACAGGGGAGCTGGCGAAAAACTGTTTTTT.

The chain uses TRBV7-2 and TRBJ2-7; 10 bases line up with TRBD2. V was pared by 5 bases and J by 7 bases, with 11 bases of the junction left unmatched. Germline CDR1 is SGHTA and CDR2 is FQGNSA. The CDR3 runs to 15 residues. The CDR3 region is CASSPTTAGGGEQYF. The CDR3 coding sequence is TGTGCCAGCAGCCCGACCACAGCGGGAGGGGGAGAGCAGTACTTC.

J is TRBJ1-5 and V is TRBV3-1 (or the pseudogene TRBV3-2), with D possibly matching TRBD1 (6 bases). Germline V gives CDR1 LGHDT, CDR2 YNNKEL (reference sequence). CDR3 size: 13 residues. V gave up 4 bases and J gave up 7 bases, with 11 bases separating them. CDR3 sequence (DNA): TGTGCCAGCAGCCCGGGACAACAACAGCCCCAGCATTTT. It translates to CASSPGQQQPQHF.

The count of this clone is one. The gene calls are TRBV18 and TRBJ2-3, with TRBD1 matching over 7 bases. Germline CDR1 KGHSH, CDR2 LQKENI. The CDR3 totals 13 residues. V trimming: 8 bases; J trimming: 3 bases; junction bases outside the gene matches: 5. For the CDR3, the DNA is TGTGCCAGCCAAGACAGGGTAACAGATACGCAGTATTTT. This encodes CASQDRVTDTQYF.

This chain connects TRBV2 to TRBJ2-1; 10 nucleotides align to TRBD1. Losses at the gene ends were 5 bases for V and 9 bases for J; bases not matched to a gene: 4. This CDR3 contains 13 residues. Germline V lookup: CDR1 SNHLY, CDR2 FYNNEI. CDR3 in amino acids: CASSRDRGGEQFF. The DNA for the CDR3 is TGTGCCAGCAGTCGGGACAGGGGAGGTGAGCAGTTCTTC.

The chain joins TRBV5-6 to TRBJ1-5; D is undetermined. Germline loops: CDR1 SGHDT, CDR2 YYEEEE. There are 15 residues in the CDR3. The germline V and J ends were trimmed by 2 bases and 1 base, with 10 bases remaining between them. In nucleotides, the CDR3 is TGTGCCAGCAGCTTAACCGGGAGAAGCAATCAGCCCCAGCATTTT. The encoded protein is CASSLTGRSNQPQHF.

The chain employs TRBV24-1 and TRBJ1-2; D gene uncertain. Per germline, CDR1 KGHDR and CDR2 SFDVKD. V dropped 4 bases and J dropped 2 bases, with 4 bases sitting between them. The CDR3 covers 12 residues. As DNA, the CDR3 is TGTGCCACCAGTGACAGGAACTATGGCTACACCTTC. Its protein product is CATSDRNYGYTF.

This clone was counted a few times. This chain uses TRBV27 with TRBJ1-6, with D unclear. The V and J ends lost 8 bases and 4 bases respectively, with 15 bases between them. There are 15 residues in the CDR3. CDR1 MNHEY and CDR2 SMNVEV come from the germline V gene (reference sequence). The CDR3 region is CASRSQSGYNSPLHF. The CDR3 nucleotides are TGTGCCAGCCGTAGCCAGAGTGGGTATAATTCACCCCTCCACTTT.

This clone showed up just a few times. This sequence joins TRBV18 and TRBJ2-2; 9 nucleotides line up with TRBD1. Germline V CDR1 and CDR2: KGHSH, LQKENI. The V and J ends lost 3 bases and 5 bases, in that order; junction bases with no gene match: 10. The CDR3 totals 17 residues. This CDR3 is CASSPSPGQGVTGELFF. CDR3 sequence (DNA): TGTGCCAGCTCACCGTCCCCGGGACAGGGAGTGACCGGGGAGCTGTTTTTT.

The J gene is TRBJ2-5, the V gene TRBV9; tentatively, D is TRBD1 (7 bases). The CDR3 is 16 residues long. V was pared by 0 bases and J by 5 bases, with 17 bases between. Germline loops: CDR1 SGDLS, CDR2 YYNGEE. This CDR3 is CASSVGANPGGETQYF. CDR3 DNA sequence: TGTGCCAGCAGCGTAGGCGCCAATCCAGGGGGGGAGACCCAGTACTTC.

The sample holds one count of this clone. The rearrangement joins TRBV27 to TRBJ1-5; no clear D gene. Trimming removed 2 bases at V and 3 bases at J, with 8 bases between. Germline V gene lookup returns CDR1 MNHEY and CDR2 SMNVEV (reference sequence). The CDR3 is 14 amino acids. The CDR3 DNA sequence: TGTGCCAGCAGTTTAGGGCAGAACAATCAGCCCCAGCATTTT. Translating gives CASSLGQNNQPQHF.

This chain joins TRBV9 and TRBJ1-3; D remains unclear. Trimming stripped 7 bases from V and 8 bases from J, with 16 bases between. This CDR3 region has 13 residues. Germline loops: CDR1 SGDLS, CDR2 YYNGEE. This chain's CDR3 is CASGRLETDTIYF. Here the CDR3 DNA reads TGTGCCAGCGGAAGACTGGAAACTGACACCATATATTTT.